This T cell receptor (beta chain) was captured by sequencing in a study of blood T cell repertoires in COVID-19. Study context: The cDNA or gDNA used as material had been derived from T cells, B-cell-depleted T cells, or PBMCs.

As handled by the study authors: Nucleated cell counts were estimated from reference gene primer amplification. Generated by immunoSEQ multiplex PCR, the TCRdb table keeps only in-frame clones and is missing some. V, J and clone size were drawn from that table, and D and trimming were deduced from the DNA. The sample gives approximately 49,000 clones, approximately 70% of which show up once; about 9% is in the top ten. The V end was cut by 0 bases, the J end by 5 bases, with 13 bases between. The germline V gene encodes CDR1 MNHEY and CDR2 SVGEGT. The CDR3 runs to 15 residues. Material for sequencing was peripheral blood. The TCR comes from a woman in her seventies with acute or convalescent COVID-19. V and J are TRBV6-2 or TRBV6-3 and TRBJ2-5; D is perhaps TRBD2 (6 bases). The CDR3 region is CASSYSKAGSETQYF. The DNA for the CDR3 is TGTGCCAGCAGTTACTCTAAGGCGGGGTCGGAGACCCAGTACTTC.